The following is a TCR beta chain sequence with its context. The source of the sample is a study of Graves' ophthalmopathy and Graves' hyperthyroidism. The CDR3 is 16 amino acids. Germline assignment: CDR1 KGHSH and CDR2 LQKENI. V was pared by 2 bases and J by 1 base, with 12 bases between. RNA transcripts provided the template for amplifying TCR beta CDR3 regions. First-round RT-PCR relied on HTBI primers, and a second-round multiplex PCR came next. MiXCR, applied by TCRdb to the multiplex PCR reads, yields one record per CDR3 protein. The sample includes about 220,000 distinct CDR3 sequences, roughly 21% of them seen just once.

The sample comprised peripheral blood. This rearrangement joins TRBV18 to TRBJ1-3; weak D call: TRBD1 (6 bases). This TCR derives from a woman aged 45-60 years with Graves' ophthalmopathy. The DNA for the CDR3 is TGTGCCAGCTCACCAGATAGGACAGTTTCTGGAAACACCATATATTTT. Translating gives CASSPDRTVSGNTIYF.